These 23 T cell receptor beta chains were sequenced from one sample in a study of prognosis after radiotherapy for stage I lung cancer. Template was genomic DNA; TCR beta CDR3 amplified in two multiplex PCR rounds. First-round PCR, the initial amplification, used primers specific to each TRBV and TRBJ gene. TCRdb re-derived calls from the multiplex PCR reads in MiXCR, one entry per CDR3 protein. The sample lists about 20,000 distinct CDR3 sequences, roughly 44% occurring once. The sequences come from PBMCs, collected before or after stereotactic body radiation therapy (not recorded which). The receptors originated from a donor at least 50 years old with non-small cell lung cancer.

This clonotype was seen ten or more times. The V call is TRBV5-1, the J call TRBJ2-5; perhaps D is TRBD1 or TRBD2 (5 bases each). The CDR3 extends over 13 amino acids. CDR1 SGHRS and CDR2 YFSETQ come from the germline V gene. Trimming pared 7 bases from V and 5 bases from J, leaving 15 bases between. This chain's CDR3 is CASGRQGRETQYF. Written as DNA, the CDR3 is TGCGCCAGCGGTAGGCAGGGACGGGAGACCCAGTACTTC.

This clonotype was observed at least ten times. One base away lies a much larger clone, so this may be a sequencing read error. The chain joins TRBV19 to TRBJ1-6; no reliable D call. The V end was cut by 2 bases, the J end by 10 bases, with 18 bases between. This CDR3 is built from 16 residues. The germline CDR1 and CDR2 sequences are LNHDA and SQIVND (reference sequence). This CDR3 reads CASSIRGQAGPSPLHF. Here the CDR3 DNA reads TGTGCCAGTAGTATAAGAGGTCAGGCAGGTCCCTCACCCCTCCACTTT.

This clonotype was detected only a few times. CDR3 in DNA: TGTGCCATCATCTTACCAGCGGGGGCGCTCCAAGAGACCCAGTACTTC. This codes for CAIILPAGALQETQYF. This chain connects TRBV11-2 to TRBJ2-5, with 8 bases matching TRBD2. Trimming took 10 bases from V and 1 from J; bases not matched to a gene: 14. The germline gives CDR1 SGHAT, CDR2 FQNNGV. The CDR3 has 16 amino acids.

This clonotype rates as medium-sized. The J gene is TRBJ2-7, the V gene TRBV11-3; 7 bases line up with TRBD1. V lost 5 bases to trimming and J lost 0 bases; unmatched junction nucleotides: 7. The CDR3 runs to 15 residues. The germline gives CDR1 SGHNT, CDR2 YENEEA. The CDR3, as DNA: TGTGCCAGCAGCACACCGGGACAGAGCTCCTACGAGCAGTACTTC. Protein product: CASSTPGQSSYEQYF.

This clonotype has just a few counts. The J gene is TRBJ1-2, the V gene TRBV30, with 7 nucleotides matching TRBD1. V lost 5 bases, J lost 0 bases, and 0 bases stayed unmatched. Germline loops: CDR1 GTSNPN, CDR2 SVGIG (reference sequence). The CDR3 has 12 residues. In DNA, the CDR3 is TGTGCCTGGGGACAGGCTAACTATGGCTACACCTTC. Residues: CAWGQANYGYTF.

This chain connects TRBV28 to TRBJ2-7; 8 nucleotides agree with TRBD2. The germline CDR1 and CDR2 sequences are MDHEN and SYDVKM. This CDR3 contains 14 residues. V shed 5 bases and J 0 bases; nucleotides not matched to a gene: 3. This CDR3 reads CASSVAGSSYEQYF. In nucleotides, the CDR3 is TGTGCCAGCAGTGTAGCGGGAAGCTCCTACGAGCAGTACTTC.

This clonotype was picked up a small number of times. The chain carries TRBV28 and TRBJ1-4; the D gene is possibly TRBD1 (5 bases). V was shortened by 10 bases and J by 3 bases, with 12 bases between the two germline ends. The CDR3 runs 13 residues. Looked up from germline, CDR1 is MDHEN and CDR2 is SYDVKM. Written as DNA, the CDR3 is TGTGCCACCCCCCGACAGTCTAATGAAAAACTGTTTTTT. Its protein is CATPRQSNEKLFF.

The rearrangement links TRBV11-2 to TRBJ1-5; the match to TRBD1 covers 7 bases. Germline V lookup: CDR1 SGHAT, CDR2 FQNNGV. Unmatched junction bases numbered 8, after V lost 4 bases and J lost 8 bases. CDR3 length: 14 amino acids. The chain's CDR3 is CASSSGQAAEPQHF. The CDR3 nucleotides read TGTGCCAGCAGCTCCGGACAGGCAGCAGAGCCCCAGCATTTT.

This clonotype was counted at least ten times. For the CDR3, the DNA is TGTGCCAGCAGCTCCCCCCGAACAGGGGAAGCTTTCTTT. As protein: CASSSPRTGEAFF. The V gene is TRBV11-3, the J gene TRBJ1-1, with D possibly matching TRBD1 (6 bases). Germline V CDR1 and CDR2: SGHNT, YENEEA. There are 13 residues in the CDR3. V shed 4 bases and J shed 8 bases, with 14 bases lying between them.

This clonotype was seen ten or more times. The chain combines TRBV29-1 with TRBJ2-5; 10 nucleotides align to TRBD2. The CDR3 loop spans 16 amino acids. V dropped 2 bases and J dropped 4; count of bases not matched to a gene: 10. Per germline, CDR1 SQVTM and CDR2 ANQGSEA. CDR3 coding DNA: TGCAGCGTTGAACCTCTGGAGCGGGAGGGTCGAGAGACCCAGTACTTC. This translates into CSVEPLEREGRETQYF. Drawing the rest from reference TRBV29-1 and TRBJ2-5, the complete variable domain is SAVISQKPSRDICQRGTSLTIQCQVDSQVTMMFWYRQQPGQSLTLIATANQGSEATYESGFVIDKFPISRPNLTFSTLTVSNMSPEDSSIYLCSVEPLEREGRETQYFGPGTRLLVL.

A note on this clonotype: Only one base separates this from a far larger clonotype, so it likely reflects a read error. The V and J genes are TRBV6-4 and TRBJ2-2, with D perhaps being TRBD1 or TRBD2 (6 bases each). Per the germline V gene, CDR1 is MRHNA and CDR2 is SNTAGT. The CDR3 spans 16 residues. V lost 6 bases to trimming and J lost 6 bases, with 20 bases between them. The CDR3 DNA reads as TGTGCCAGCAGCCGAGCCCAGGGGAGGTCGGCCGGGGAGCTGTTTTTT. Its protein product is CASSRAQGRSAGELFF.

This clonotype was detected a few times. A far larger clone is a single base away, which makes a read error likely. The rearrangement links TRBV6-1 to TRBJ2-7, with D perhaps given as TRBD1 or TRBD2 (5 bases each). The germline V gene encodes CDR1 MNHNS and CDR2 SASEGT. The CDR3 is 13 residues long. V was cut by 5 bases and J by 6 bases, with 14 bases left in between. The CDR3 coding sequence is TGTGCCAGCAGTTCACAGGAGGAGAGCGAGCAGTACTTC. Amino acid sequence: CASSSQEESEQYF.

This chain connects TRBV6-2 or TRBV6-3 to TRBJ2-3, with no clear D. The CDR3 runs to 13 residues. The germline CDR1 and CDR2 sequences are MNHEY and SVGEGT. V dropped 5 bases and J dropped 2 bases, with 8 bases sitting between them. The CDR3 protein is CASSMGATDTQYF. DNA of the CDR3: TGTGCCAGCAGTATGGGTGCCACAGATACGCAGTATTTT.

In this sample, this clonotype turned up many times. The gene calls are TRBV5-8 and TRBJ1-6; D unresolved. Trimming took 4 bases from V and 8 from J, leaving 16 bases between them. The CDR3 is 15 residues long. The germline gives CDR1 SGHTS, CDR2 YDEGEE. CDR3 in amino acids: CASSQDGIGDSPLHF. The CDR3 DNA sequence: TGTGCCAGCAGCCAGGACGGTATCGGTGATTCACCCCTCCACTTT.

CDR3 sequence (DNA): TGTGCCAGCAGTTACGGGACAGGGGGTCCCCATTATTGCTACACCTTC. Protein product: CASSYGTGGPHYCYTF. The chain links TRBV6-5 to TRBJ1-2; 11 bases agree with TRBD1. Germline V gives CDR1 MNHEY, CDR2 SVGAGI. J was trimmed by 9 bases and V by 2 bases; bases with no gene match: 11. This CDR3 has 16 amino acids.

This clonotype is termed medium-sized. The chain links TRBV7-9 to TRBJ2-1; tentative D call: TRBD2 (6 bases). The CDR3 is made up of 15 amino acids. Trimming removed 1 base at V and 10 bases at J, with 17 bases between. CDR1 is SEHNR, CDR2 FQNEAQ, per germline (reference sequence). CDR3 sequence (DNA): TGTGCCAGCAGCTTAGGTCATGTGACGGGAGTGGAGCAGTTCTTC. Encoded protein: CASSLGHVTGVEQFF.

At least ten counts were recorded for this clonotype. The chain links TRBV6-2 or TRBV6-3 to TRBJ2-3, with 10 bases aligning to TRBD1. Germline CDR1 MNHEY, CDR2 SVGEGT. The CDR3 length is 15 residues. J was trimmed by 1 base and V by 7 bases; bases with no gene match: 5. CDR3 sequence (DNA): TGTGCCAGCACCCACGGACAGGGGGGCACAGATACGCAGTATTTT. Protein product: CASTHGQGGTDTQYF.

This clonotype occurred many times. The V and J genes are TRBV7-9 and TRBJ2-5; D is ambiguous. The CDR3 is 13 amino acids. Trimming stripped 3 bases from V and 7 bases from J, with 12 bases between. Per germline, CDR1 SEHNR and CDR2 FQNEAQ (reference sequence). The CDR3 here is CASSFERWGTQYF. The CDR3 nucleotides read TGTGCCAGCAGCTTTGAGCGATGGGGGACCCAGTACTTC.

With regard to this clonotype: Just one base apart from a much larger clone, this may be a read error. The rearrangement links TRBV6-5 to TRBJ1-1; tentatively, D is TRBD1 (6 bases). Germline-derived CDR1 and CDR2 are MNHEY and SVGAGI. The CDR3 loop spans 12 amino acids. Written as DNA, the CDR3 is TGTGCCAGCAGTTTTAGGGGGGCTGAATCTTTCTTT. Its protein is CASSFRGAESFF.

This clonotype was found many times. As DNA, the CDR3 is TGTGCCACCAGCGGAGGAATGGCCGGGAATGAGCAGTTCTTC. It translates to CATSGGMAGNEQFF. The rearrangement joins TRBV15 to TRBJ2-1; possibly TRBD2 for D (5 bases). The V and J ends lost 5 bases and 7 bases respectively, with 15 bases between them. The CDR3 extends over 14 amino acids. The germline CDR1 and CDR2 sequences are LNHNV and YYDKDF (reference sequence).

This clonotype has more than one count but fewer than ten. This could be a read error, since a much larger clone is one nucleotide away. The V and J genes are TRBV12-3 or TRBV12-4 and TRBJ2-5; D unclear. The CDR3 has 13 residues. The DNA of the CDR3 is TGTTCCAGCAGCCGGGCTGGCCAAGAGACCCAGTACTTC. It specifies CSSSRAGQETQYF.

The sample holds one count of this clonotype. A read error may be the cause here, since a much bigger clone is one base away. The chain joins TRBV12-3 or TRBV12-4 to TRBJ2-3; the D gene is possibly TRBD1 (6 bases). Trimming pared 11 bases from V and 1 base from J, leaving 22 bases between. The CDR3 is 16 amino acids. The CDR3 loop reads CAGMPGHLSGTDTQYF. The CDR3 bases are TGTGCCGGCATGCCGGGACATCTAAGCGGCACAGATACGCAGTATTTT.

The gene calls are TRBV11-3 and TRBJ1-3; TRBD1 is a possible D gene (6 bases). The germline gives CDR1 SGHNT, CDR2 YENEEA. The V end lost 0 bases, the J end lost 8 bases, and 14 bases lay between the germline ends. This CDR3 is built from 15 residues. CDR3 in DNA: TGTGCCAGCAGCTTAGAGACCAGCAAGGGGGACACCATATATTTT. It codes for CASSLETSKGDTIYF.